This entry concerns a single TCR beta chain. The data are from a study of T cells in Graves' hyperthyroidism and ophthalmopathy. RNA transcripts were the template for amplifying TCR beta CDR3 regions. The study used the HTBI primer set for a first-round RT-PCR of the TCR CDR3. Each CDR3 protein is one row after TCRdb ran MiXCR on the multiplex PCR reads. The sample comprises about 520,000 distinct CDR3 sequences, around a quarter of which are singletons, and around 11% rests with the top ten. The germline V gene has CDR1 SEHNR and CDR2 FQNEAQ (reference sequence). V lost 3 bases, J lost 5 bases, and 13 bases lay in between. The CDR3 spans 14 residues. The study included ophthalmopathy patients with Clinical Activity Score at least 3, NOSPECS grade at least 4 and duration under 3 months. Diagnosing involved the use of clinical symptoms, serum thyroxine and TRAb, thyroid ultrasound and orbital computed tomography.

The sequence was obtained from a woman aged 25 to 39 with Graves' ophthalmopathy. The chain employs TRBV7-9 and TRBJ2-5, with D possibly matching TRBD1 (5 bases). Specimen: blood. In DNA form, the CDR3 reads TGTGCCAGCAGCTTCGACAGTACACCTGAGACCCAGTACTTC. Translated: CASSFDSTPETQYF.